The T cell receptor beta chain described here comes from a study of radiotherapy plus CTLA-4 blockade in lung cancer. The assay was immunoSEQ multiplex PCR, and TCRdb's table has in-frame clones only and misses some. This sample has roughly 63,000 clones, with under 75% found just once. Overall study findings and caveats: TCR clones from tumors expanded in blood after radiotherapy plus ipilimumab.

A word on this clone: Its cognate antigen is unknown.

This CDR3 is built from 16 residues. The germline CDR1 and CDR2 sequences are SGHRS and YFSETQ. V lost 0 bases and J lost 2; bases outside the gene matches: 7. The sequencing here drew on peripheral blood, taken from a patient treated with radiotherapy plus ipilimumab. This receptor was identified in a human donor with non-small cell lung cancer whose response to radiotherapy plus ipilimumab could not be evaluated. This chain connects TRBV5-1 to TRBJ1-1, with 7 positions matching TRBD1. CDR3 bases: TGCGCCAGCAGCTTGGAGTTAGGGGGCCGCAACACTGAAGCTTTCTTT. Protein product: CASSLELGGRNTEAFF.